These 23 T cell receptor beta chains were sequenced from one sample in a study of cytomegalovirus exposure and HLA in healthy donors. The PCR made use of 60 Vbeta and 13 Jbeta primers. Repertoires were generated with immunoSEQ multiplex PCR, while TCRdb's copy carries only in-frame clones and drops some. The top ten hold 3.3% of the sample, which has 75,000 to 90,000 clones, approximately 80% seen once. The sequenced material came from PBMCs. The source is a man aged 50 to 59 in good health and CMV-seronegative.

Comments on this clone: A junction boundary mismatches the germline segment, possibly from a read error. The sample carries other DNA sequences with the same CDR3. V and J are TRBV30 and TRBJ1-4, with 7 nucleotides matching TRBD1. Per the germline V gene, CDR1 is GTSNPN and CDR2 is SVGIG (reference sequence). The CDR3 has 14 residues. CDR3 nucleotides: TGCGCCTGGCAGTACCGGGACAGTAATGAAAAACTGTTTTTT. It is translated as CAWQYRDSNEKLFF.

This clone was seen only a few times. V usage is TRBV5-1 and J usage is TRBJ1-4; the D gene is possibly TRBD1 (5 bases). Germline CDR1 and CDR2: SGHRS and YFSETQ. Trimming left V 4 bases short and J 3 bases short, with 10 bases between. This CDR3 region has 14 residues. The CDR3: CASSQTDPNEKLFF. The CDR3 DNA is TGCGCCAGCAGCCAGACAGATCCTAATGAAAAACTGTTTTTT.

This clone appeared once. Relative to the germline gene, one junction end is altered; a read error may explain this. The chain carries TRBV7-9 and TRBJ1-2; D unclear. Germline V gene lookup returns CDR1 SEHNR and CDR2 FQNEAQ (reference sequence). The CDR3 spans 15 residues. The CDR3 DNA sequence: TGTTCCAGCAGCCCCCCTCTCTCCGGGGTGGAGGGCTACACCTTC. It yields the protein CSSSPPLSGVEGYTF.

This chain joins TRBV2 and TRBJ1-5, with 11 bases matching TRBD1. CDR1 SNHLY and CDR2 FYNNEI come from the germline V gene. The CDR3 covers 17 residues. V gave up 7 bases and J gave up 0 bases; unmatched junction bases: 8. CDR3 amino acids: CASTSGTGGYSNQPQHF. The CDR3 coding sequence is TGTGCCAGCACTTCCGGGACAGGGGGTTATAGCAATCAGCCCCAGCATTTT.

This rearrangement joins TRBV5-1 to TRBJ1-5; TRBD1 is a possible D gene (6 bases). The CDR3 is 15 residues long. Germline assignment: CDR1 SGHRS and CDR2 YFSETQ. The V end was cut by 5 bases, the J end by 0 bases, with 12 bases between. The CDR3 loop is CASRPTGLSNQPQHF. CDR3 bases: TGCGCCAGCAGGCCGACAGGTCTTAGCAATCAGCCCCAGCATTTT.

This CDR3 is CASSAGRETQYF. DNA of the CDR3: TGCGCCAGCAGCGCGGGCCGGGAGACCCAGTACTTC. The chain uses TRBV5-1 and TRBJ2-5, with a weak D call TRBD2 (5 bases). The CDR3 sequence is 12 residues long. Germline CDR1 and CDR2: SGHRS and YFSETQ. V was cut by 4 bases and J by 5 bases, with 9 bases left in between.

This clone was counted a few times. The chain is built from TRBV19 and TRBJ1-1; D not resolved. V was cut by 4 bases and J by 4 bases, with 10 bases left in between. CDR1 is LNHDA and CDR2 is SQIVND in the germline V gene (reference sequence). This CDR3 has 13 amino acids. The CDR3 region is CASSTYLGTEAFF. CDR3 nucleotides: TGTGCCAGTAGTACCTACCTTGGCACTGAAGCTTTCTTT.

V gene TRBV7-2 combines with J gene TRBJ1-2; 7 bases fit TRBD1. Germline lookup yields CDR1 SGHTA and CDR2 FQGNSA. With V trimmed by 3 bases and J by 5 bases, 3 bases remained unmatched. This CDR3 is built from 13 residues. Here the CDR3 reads CASSFSGGYGYTF. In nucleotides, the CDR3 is TGTGCCAGCAGCTTCTCAGGGGGTTATGGCTACACCTTC. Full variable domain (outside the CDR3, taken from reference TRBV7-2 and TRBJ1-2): GAGVSQSPSNKVTEKGKDVELRCDPISGHTALYWYRQSLGQGLEFLIYFQGNSAPDKSGLPSDRFSAERTGGSVSTLTIQRTQQEDSAVYLCASSFSGGYGYTFGSGTRLTVV.

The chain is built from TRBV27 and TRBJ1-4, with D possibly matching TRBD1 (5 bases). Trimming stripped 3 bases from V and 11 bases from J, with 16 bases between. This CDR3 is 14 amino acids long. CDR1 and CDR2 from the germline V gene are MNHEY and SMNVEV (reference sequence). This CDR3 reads CASSFGAYNGKLFF. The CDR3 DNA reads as TGTGCCAGCAGTTTTGGGGCTTACAATGGGAAACTGTTTTTT.

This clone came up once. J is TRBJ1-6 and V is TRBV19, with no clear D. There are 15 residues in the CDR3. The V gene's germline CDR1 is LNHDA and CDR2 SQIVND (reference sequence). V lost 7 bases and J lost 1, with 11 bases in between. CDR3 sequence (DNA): TGTGCCAGTAAGACCGTCGGGTCCTATAATTCACCCCTCCACTTT. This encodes CASKTVGSYNSPLHF.

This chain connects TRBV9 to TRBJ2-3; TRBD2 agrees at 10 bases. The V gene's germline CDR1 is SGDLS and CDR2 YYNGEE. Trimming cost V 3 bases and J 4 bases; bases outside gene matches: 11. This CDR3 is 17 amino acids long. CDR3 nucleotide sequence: TGTGCCAGCAGCGCTACTAGCGGGGTGAGTTTTCCAGATACGCAGTATTTT. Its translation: CASSATSGVSFPDTQYF.

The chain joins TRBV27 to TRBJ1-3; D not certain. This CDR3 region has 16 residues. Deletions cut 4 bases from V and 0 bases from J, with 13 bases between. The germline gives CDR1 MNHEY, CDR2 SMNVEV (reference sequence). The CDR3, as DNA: TGTGCCAGCAGTTGGGGAGGCAGTATCTCTGGAAACACCATATATTTT. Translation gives CASSWGGSISGNTIYF.

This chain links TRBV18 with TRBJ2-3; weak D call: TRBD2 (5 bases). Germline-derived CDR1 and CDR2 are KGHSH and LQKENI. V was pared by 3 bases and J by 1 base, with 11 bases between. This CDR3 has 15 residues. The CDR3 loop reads CASSPLGVGTDTQYF. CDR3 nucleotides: TGTGCCAGCTCACCTCTGGGAGTCGGCACAGATACGCAGTATTTT.

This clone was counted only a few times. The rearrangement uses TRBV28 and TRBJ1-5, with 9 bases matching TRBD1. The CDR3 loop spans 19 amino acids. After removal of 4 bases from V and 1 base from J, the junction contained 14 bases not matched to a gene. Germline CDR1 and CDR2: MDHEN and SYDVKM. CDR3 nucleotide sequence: TGTGCCAGCAGTTCCCGTGGGACAGGGACCCTCCTCAGCAATCAGCCCCAGCATTTT. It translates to CASSSRGTGTLLSNQPQHF. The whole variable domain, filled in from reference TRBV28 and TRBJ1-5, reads DVKVTQSSRYLVKRTGEKVFLECVQDMDHENMFWYRQDPGLGLRLIYFSYDVKMKEKGDIPEGYSVSREKKERFSLILESASTNQTSMYLCASSSRGTGTLLSNQPQHFGDGTRLSIL.

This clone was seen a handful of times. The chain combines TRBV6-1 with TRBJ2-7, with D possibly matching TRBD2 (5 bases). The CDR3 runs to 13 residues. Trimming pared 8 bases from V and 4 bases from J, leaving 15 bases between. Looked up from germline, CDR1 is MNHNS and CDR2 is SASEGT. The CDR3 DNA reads TGTGCCAGCTATATCACGGGGTTGTACGAGCAGTACTTC. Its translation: CASYITGLYEQYF.

The CDR3 here is CASSGRGFNYGYTF. CDR3 in DNA: TGTGCCAGCAGTGGCCGGGGATTTAACTATGGCTACACCTTC. The chain couples TRBV2 to TRBJ1-2, with D uncertain. This CDR3 contains 14 residues. The V gene lost 4 bases and the J gene lost 1 base, with 10 bases spanning the gap. CDR1 and CDR2 from the germline V gene are SNHLY and FYNNEI.

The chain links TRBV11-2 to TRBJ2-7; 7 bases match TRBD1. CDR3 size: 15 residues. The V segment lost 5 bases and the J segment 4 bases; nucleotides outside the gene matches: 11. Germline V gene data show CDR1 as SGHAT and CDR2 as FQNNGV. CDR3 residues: CASSGTELSKYEQYF. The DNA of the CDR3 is TGTGCCAGCAGCGGGACAGAATTATCTAAATACGAGCAGTACTTC.

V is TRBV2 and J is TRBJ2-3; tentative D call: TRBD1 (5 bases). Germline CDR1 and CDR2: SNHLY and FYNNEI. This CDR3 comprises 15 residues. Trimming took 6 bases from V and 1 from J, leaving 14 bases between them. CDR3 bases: TGTGCCAGCAGCCCGGACAACGCACGCACAGATACGCAGTATTTT. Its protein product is CASSPDNARTDTQYF.

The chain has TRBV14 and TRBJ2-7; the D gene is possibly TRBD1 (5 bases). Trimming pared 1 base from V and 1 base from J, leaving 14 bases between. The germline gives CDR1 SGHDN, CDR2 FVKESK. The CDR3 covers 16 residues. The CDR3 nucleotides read TGTGCCAGCAGCCAAGTAAGATACAGGAGTTCCTACGAGCAGTACTTC. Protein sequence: CASSQVRYRSSYEQYF.

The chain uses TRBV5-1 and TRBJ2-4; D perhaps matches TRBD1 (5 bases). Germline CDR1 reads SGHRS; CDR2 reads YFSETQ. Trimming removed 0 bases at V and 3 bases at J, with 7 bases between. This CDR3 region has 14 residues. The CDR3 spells CASSLETVKNIQYF. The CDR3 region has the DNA TGCGCCAGCAGCTTGGAGACAGTCAAAAACATTCAGTACTTC.

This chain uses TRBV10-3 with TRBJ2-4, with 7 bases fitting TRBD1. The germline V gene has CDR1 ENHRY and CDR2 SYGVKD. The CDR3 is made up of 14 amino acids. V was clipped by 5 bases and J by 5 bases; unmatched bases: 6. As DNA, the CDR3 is TGTGCCATCAGTACCCCCGGGACAGAAAACATTCAGTACTTC. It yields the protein CAISTPGTENIQYF.

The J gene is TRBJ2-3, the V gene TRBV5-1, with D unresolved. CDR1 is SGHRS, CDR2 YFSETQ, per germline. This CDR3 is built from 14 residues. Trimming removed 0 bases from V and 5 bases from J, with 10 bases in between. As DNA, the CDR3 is TGCGCCAGCAGCTTGGAGTCGGGTGGAGATACGCAGTATTTT. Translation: CASSLESGGDTQYF.

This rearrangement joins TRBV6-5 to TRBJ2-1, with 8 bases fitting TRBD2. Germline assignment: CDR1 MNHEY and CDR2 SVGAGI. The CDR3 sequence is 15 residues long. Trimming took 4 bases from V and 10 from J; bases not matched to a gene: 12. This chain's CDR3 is CASSSLAGTPGEQFF. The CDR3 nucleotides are TGTGCCAGCAGTTCCTTAGCGGGGACTCCTGGGGAGCAGTTCTTC.